The 10 T cell receptor beta chains reported below all come from one sample, sequenced in a study of shared clonotypes between healthy human individuals. Profiled with immunoSEQ multiplex PCR; TCRdb holds only in-frame clones, not every one. The data contain around 450,000 clones, roughly 77% of them singletons. Sequences were obtained from PBMCs. The receptors originated from a woman aged 40-49 years in good health. Some clones in this sample may be carry-over from other donors' samples.

This clone was picked up many times. The chain links TRBV10-3 to TRBJ2-2, with TRBD2 as a possible D gene (6 bases). The CDR3 loop spans 13 amino acids. Per germline, CDR1 ENHRY and CDR2 SYGVKD. Deletions cut 10 bases from V and 7 bases from J, with 16 bases between. The CDR3, as DNA: TGTGCCACGGGGGACCCGCCGGGCGGGGAGCTGTTTTTT. Amino acid sequence: CATGDPPGGELFF.

The chain recombines TRBV6-1 with TRBJ1-3; D gene ambiguous. V was shortened by 1 base and J by 4 bases, with 14 bases between the two germline ends. Germline assignment: CDR1 MNHNS and CDR2 SASEGT. The CDR3 contains 16 residues. The CDR3 DNA is TGTGCCAGCAGTGAAGGGACTCCCGGAATAGGAAACACCATATATTTT. Translation gives CASSEGTPGIGNTIYF.

This chain joins TRBV19 and TRBJ2-2; D unresolved. Looked up from germline, CDR1 is LNHDA and CDR2 is SQIVND (reference sequence). CDR3 length: 14 amino acids. V was pared by 5 bases and J by 2 bases, with 9 bases between. As DNA, the CDR3 is TGTGCCAGTAGTCTCCAATATAACACCGGGGAGCTGTTTTTT. The encoded protein is CASSLQYNTGELFF.

The gene calls are TRBV7-9 and TRBJ1-2, with D tentatively TRBD1 (5 bases). CDR1 and CDR2 from the germline V gene are SEHNR and FQNEAQ (reference sequence). Trimming took 6 bases from V and 7 from J, leaving 21 bases between them. The CDR3 is 15 amino acids. The CDR3: CASSYPGGRVVGYTF. DNA for the CDR3: TGTGCCAGCAGTTATCCGGGCGGCAGGGTAGTTGGCTACACCTTC. Variable domain in full (rest from reference TRBV7-9 and TRBJ1-2): DTGVSQNPRHKITKRGQNVTFRCDPISEHNRLYWYRQTLGQGPEFLTYFQNEAQLEKSRLLSDRFSAERPKGSFSTLEIQRTEQGDSAMYLCASSYPGGRVVGYTFGSGTRLTVV.

This sequence joins TRBV27 and TRBJ2-5, with 11 bases lining up with TRBD1. Germline CDR1 is MNHEY and CDR2 is SMNVEV (reference sequence). The CDR3 extends over 14 amino acids. The V segment lost 5 bases and the J segment 7 bases; nucleotides outside the gene matches: 6. CDR3 in DNA: TGTGCCAGCAGTCCGGGACAGGGGGTAGGGACCCAGTACTTC. Residues: CASSPGQGVGTQYF.

The chain is built from TRBV6-5 and TRBJ2-5; a weak D match, TRBD1 (6 bases). From germline, CDR1 is MNHEY and CDR2 SVGAGI. This CDR3 has 13 amino acids. Trimming left V 7 bases short and J 5 bases short, with 14 bases between. CDR3 DNA sequence: TGTGCCAGCAACAACAGGGTTGGGGAGACCCAGTACTTC. This gives the protein CASNNRVGETQYF.

This clone is a singleton in its sample. This chain connects TRBV10-1 to TRBJ1-4; D gene unclear. CDR1 is WNHNN and CDR2 is SYGVQD in the germline V gene (reference sequence). The V and J ends lost 4 bases and 6 bases respectively, with 9 bases between them. CDR3 length equals 13 residues. In DNA form, the CDR3 reads TGCGCCAGCAGTGGGTCCAGCGATGAAAAACTGTTTTTT. Its translation: CASSGSSDEKLFF.

This chain links TRBV28 with TRBJ2-1, with TRBD2 as a possible D gene (5 bases). The CDR3 length is 12 residues. V dropped 4 bases and J dropped 7 bases, with 8 bases sitting between them. Germline values: CDR1 MDHEN, CDR2 SYDVKM. The CDR3 region is CASSSSGNEQFF. DNA of the CDR3: TGTGCCAGCAGTTCCTCGGGGAATGAGCAGTTCTTC.

This clone came up a few times. This rearrangement joins TRBV20-1 to TRBJ1-1; no clear D. CDR3 length: 11 amino acids. Germline CDR1 and CDR2: DFQATT and SNEGSKA (reference sequence). V gave up 2 bases and J gave up 11 bases, with 12 bases separating them. This CDR3 reads CSARKSSGAFF. The CDR3 DNA sequence: TGCAGTGCTAGAAAGTCGTCGGGGGCTTTCTTT.

The rearrangement uses TRBV4-3 and TRBJ1-1, with no clear D. The germline V gene has CDR1 LGHNA and CDR2 YSLEER. V lost 1 base and J 4 bases, leaving 7 bases between the germline ends. The CDR3 has 13 residues. In DNA, the CDR3 is TGCGCCAGCAGCCAAGTGGTGGCCACTGAAGCTTTCTTT. It is translated as CASSQVVATEAFF.